This TCR beta chain stems from a study of response to subunit inactivated influenza vaccine. Study-level findings and limits: The authors proposed limited new T cell recruitment per seasonal influenza vaccination.

This clonotype was observed a few times. The antigen is undetermined. One entry per CDR3 protein, called by TCRdb with MiXCR from the RT-PCR reads. The sample records 650,000 to 800,000 distinct CDR3 sequences, roughly 13% being singletons. V was cut by 7 bases and J by 3 bases, with 14 bases left in between. The germline V gene has CDR1 SGHRS and CDR2 YFSETQ. There are 14 residues in the CDR3. The chain is built from TRBV5-1 and TRBJ2-1, with unresolved D. This sample comprised PBMCs from blood, obtained about 14 days before vaccination. This TCR was recovered from a man in his fifties who received an inactivated influenza vaccine. CDR3 region: CASGRWEIYNEQFF. The CDR3 DNA reads TGCGCCAGCGGGCGTTGGGAAATCTACAATGAGCAGTTCTTC.